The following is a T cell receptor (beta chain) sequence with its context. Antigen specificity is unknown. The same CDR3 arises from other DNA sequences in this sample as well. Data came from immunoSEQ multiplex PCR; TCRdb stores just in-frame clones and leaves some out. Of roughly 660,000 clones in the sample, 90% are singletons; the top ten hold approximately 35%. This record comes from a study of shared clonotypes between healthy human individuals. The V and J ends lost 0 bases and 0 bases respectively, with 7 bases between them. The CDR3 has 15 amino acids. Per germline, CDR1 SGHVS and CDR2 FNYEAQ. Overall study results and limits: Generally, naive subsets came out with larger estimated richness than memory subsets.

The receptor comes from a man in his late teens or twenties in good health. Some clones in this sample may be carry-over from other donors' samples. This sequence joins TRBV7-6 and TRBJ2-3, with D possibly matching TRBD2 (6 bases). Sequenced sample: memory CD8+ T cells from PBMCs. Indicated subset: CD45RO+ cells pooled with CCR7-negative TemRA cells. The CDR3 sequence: CASSLASGSTDTQYF. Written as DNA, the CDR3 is TGTGCCAGCAGCTTAGCTAGCGGCAGCACAGATACGCAGTATTTT.